This T cell receptor beta chain was identified in a study of blood T cell repertoires in COVID-19. The overall study: Sites across the United States, Italy and Spain contributed samples from acute and convalescent COVID-19. T cells, B-cell-depleted T cells, or PBMCs supplied cDNA or gDNA.

Germline V gene sequence: CDR1 SGHNT, CDR2 YYREEE (reference sequence). This CDR3 comprises 15 residues. Unmatched junction bases numbered 2, after V lost 1 base and J lost 4 bases. Authors' data handling: Amplification of reference gene primers was used by the study to estimate nucleated cell counts. This table comes from immunoSEQ multiplex PCR, and its TCRdb copy is limited to in-frame clones, with some not included. Clone size and V and J calls were adopted from that table, with D and trimming inferred from the DNA. Among tens of thousands of clones listed, 75% to 95% were seen once. Source material: peripheral blood. The V call is TRBV5-4, the J call TRBJ2-1; 10 bases line up with TRBD1. The clonotype originates from a man at least 80 years old with acute or convalescent COVID-19. CDR3 nucleotides: TGTGCCAGCAGCTTGAGGACAGGGGGTTACAATGAGCAGTTCTTC. As protein: CASSLRTGGYNEQFF.